These T cell receptor beta chains were read from a single sample in a study of control samples from healthy donors and cancer patients. The data were produced by immunoSEQ multiplex PCR, yet TCRdb's version contains in-frame clones alone and is incomplete. Of some 80,000 clones in the sample, around nine tenths were seen once. Sequencing used PBMCs. These receptors were taken from a woman aged 55-75 years with head and neck cancer. CDR3s include the opening cysteine and the closing phenylalanine or tryptophan. A D gene is named only where the DNA matches it firmly. Clone size is shown for a subset of rows, as once, few, many or a class of expanded clone.

clone_size j_call v_call d_call cdr3_nt cdr3_aa
NA TRBJ1-6 TRBV7-2 NA TGTGCCAGCAGCAACCACAGGGCAAGATCACCCCTCCACTTT CASSNHRARSPLHF
NA TRBJ2-7 TRBV11-3 TRBD1 TGTGCCAGCAGCTACACAGGGGAATTTCGAGAGCAGTACTTC CASSYTGEFREQYF
NA TRBJ1-1 TRBV12-3/TRBV12-4 NA TGTGCCAGCAGTCCAGGAGGGTACACTGAAGCTTTCTTT CASSPGGYTEAFF
NA TRBJ1-1 TRBV6-6 NA TGTGCCAGCAGTTCCACCAGGAACACTGAAGCTTTCTTT CASSSTRNTEAFF
NA TRBJ2-1 TRBV5-1 TRBD2 TGCGCCAGCAGCTTCTTGACTAGCGGGAACTACAATGAGCAGTTCTTC CASSFLTSGNYNEQFF
NA TRBJ2-6 TRBV2 NA TGTGCCAGCAGTGAATACTCTGGGGCCAACGTCCTGACTTTC CASSEYSGANVLTF
NA TRBJ2-2 TRBV4-1 TRBD2 TGCGCCAGCAGCCAAGACGGAGTAGCGGGGCCCCTCAGCACCGGGGAGCTGTTTTTT CASSQDGVAGPLSTGELFF
NA TRBJ2-6 TRBV29-1 NA TGCAGCGTTGGGGGGACCGGGGCCAACGTCCTGACTTTC CSVGGTGANVLTF
NA TRBJ2-5 TRBV6-6 TRBD1 TGTGCCAGCAGTTCTGGGGACAGGGGCGTCTTGGAGACCCAGTACTTC CASSSGDRGVLETQYF
NA TRBJ2-3 TRBV30 TRBD1 TGTGCCTGGAGCAAGGACAGGGGGCGCACAGATACGCAGTATTTT CAWSKDRGRTDTQYF
NA TRBJ1-5 TRBV15 NA TGTGCCACCAGCAGAGATCGAAGTGCGGCTAGGGGCAATCAGCCCCAGCATTTT CATSRDRSAARGNQPQHF
NA TRBJ2-1 TRBV7-8 TRBD2 TGTGCCAGCAGCTTTCCCGGACTAGCGGGAGGGCCTAGAAATGAGCAGTTCTTC CASSFPGLAGGPRNEQFF
NA TRBJ2-5 TRBV19 TRBD1 TGTGCCAGTAGTACTTCCAAGGACAGGCAAGAGACCCAGTACTTC CASSTSKDRQETQYF
NA TRBJ2-2 TRBV7-6 TRBD2 TGTGCCAGCAGCTTAGGGCTAGCGGGAGGAACCGGGGAGCTGTTTTTT CASSLGLAGGTGELFF
NA TRBJ2-7 TRBV10-2 NA TGCGCCAGCAGTCCGTGGGTTTGGACCTACGAGCAGTACTTC CASSPWVWTYEQYF
NA TRBJ2-7 TRBV7-2 NA TGTGCCAGCAGTTTCGGGGGTACCCAGACCTACGAGCAGTACTTC CASSFGGTQTYEQYF
NA TRBJ2-3 TRBV4-1 TRBD2 TGCGCCAGCAGCCAAGGTCTAATTAGCGGGAGAACCCGAGATACGCAGTATTTT CASSQGLISGRTRDTQYF
NA TRBJ2-7 TRBV6-6 NA TGTGCCAGCAGTTATCAGGTCCGTAGCTCCTACGAGCAGTACTTC CASSYQVRSSYEQYF
once TRBJ2-7 TRBV27 NA TGTGCCAGCAGGAGAGTAGCGGTGGGCGAGCAGTACTTC CASRRVAVGEQYF
NA TRBJ1-1 TRBV11-2 NA TGTGCCAGCAGCTTCCGAATGAACACTGAAGCTTTCTTT CASSFRMNTEAFF
once TRBJ2-2 TRBV24-1 NA TGTGCCACCAGTGCCCCGACGGGGCGGCCGAACACCGGGGAGCTGTTTTTT CATSAPTGRPNTGELFF
once TRBJ2-7 TRBV9 TRBD1 TGTGCCAGCAGCCCTAGATCGGGACAGGGGTCTACCGAGCAGTACTTC CASSPRSGQGSTEQYF
NA TRBJ2-7 TRBV21-1 NA TGTGCCAGCAGCAAGGACCCGACAGGGTGCTCCTACGAGCAGTACTTC CASSKDPTGCSYEQYF
NA TRBJ2-5 TRBV7-2 TRBD2 TGTGCCAGCAGCAGACTAGCGGGAGGCTCGGGCGATCTAGAGACCCAGTACTTC CASSRLAGGSGDLETQYF
NA TRBJ1-3 TRBV19 NA TGTGCCAGTAGTATGGGGCAGAACTCTGGAAACACCATATATTTT CASSMGQNSGNTIYF
NA TRBJ1-4 TRBV6-2/TRBV6-3 NA TGTGCCAGCAGTTACTCGAAGGGAGACCCGAATGAAAAACTGTTTTTT CASSYSKGDPNEKLFF
NA TRBJ2-5 TRBV4-1 TRBD2 TGCGCCAGCAGCCGGCCTAGCGGGAGGTCAGGGAAAGAGACCCAGTACTTC CASSRPSGRSGKETQYF
NA TRBJ2-7 TRBV11-2 NA TGTGCCAGCAGCTTAGGTCGGAGAGCCTGGCCGGGGAACGAGCAGTACTTC CASSLGRRAWPGNEQYF
NA TRBJ2-3 TRBV5-4 TRBD2 TGTGCCAGCTCACTAGCGGGAGTAGCAGATACGCAGTATTTT CASSLAGVADTQYF
NA TRBJ2-5 TRBV3-1/TRBV3-2 TRBD1 TGTGCCAGCAGCCTCGACAGGGTATCCCACCTCCAGTACTTC CASSLDRVSHLQYF
NA TRBJ2-7 TRBV15 TRBD1 TGTGCCACCAGCAGAGGAGGGACAGGGGACCACGAGCAGTACTTC CATSRGGTGDHEQYF
NA TRBJ1-1 TRBV18 NA TGTGCCAGCTCACCAGGGGGAAGGGCGAACACTGAAGCTTTCTTT CASSPGGRANTEAFF
NA TRBJ2-5 TRBV7-2 NA TGTGCCAGCAGCTCGTGGGACCAAGAGACCCAGTACTTC CASSSWDQETQYF
NA TRBJ1-5 TRBV6-4 TRBD1 TGTGCCAGCACAGGGGGCTCGATTCAGCCCCAGCATTTT CASTGGSIQPQHF
NA TRBJ2-2 TRBV9 NA TGTGCCAGCAGCGTAGGGAACACCGGGGAGCTGTTTTTT CASSVGNTGELFF
NA TRBJ1-4 TRBV24-1 NA TGTGCCACCAGTGATTTGCGGGGTGATAATGAAAAACTGTTTTTT CATSDLRGDNEKLFF
NA TRBJ2-3 TRBV19 NA TGTGCCAGTAGTATTCCCAATACAGATACGCAGTATTTT CASSIPNTDTQYF
once TRBJ2-1 TRBV11-2 NA TGTGCCAGCAGCTTAGGGGGGAGGAGCAATGAGCAGTTCTTC CASSLGGRSNEQFF
NA TRBJ1-2 TRBV3-1/TRBV3-2 NA TGTGCCAGCAGCCAAGGAACCCACTATGGCTACACCTTC CASSQGTHYGYTF
NA TRBJ1-4 TRBV29-1 TRBD1 TGCAGCGCCCGACCAGGGGGAACTAATGAAAAACTGTTTTTT CSARPGGTNEKLFF